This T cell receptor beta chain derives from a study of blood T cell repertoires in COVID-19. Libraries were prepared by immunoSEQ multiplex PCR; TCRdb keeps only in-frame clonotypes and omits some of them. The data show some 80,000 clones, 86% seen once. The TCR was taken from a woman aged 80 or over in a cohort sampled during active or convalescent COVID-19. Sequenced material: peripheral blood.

The DNA of the CDR3 is TGTGCCAGCAGCCCGCTAGTCCCGAACTATGGCTACACCTTC. It specifies CASSPLVPNYGYTF. This chain uses TRBV7-8 with TRBJ1-2; D is unresolved. This CDR3 is 14 amino acids long. Trimming cost V 5 bases and J 2 bases, with 12 bases left between them. The germline CDR1 and CDR2 sequences are SGHVS and FQNEAQ.